This TCR beta chain was observed in a study of T cell responses to AZD1222 COVID-19 vaccine. TCRdb keeps only in-frame clones here, not all; method: immunoSEQ multiplex PCR. The sample lists some 200,000 clones, more than 75% occurring once. Study outcomes and limitations: The study sampled repertoires only after the peak T cell response. Variant regions that are unmutated are reportedly the target of nearly half of spike-specific TCRs. White British people made up most donors, females outnumbered males, and clonal diversity was possibly underestimated.

For this clone: Its specificity is not known.

Germline V CDR1 and CDR2: MNHEY, SVGEGT. This CDR3 contains 14 residues. With V trimmed by 5 bases and J by 10 bases, 11 bases remained unmatched. The origin of this receptor is an adult who received the AZD1222 COVID-19 vaccine. The V gene is TRBV6-2 or TRBV6-3, the J gene TRBJ2-1, with 7 bases lining up with TRBD2. This material consisted of peripheral blood, taken 28 days after the second AZD1222 dose. As DNA, the CDR3 is TGTGCCAGCAGTGGGGCAGGCGGGAGTAGCGAGCAGTTCTTC. Protein sequence: CASSGAGGSSEQFF.